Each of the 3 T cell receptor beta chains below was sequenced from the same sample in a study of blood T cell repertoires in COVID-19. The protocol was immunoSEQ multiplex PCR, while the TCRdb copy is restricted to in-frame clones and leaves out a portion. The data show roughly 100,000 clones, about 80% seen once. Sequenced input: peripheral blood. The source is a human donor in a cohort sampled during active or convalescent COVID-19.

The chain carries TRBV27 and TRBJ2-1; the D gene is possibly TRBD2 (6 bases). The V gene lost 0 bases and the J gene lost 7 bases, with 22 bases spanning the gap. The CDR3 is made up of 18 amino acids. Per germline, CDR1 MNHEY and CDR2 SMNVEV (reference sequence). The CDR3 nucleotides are TGTGCCAGCAGTTTATCGATAGGGAGGCTGCGGGTGGAAAATGAGCAGTTCTTC. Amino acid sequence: CASSLSIGRLRVENEQFF.

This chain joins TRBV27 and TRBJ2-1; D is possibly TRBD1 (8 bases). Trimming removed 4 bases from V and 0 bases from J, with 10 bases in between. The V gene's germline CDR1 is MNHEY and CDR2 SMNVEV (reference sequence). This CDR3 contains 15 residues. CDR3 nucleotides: TGTGCCAGCAGTTACAGGGGGGGCTCCTACAATGAGCAGTTCTTC. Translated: CASSYRGGSYNEQFF.

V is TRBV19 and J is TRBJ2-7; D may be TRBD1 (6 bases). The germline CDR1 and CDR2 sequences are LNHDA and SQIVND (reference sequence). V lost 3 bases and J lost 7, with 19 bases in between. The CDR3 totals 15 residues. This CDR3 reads CASSMGHRETAEQYF. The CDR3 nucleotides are TGTGCCAGTAGTATGGGCCACAGGGAAACCGCAGAGCAGTACTTC.